The rows below give T cell receptor beta chains drawn from one sample of a study of Graves' ophthalmopathy and Graves' hyperthyroidism. TCRdb recomputed calls from the multiplex PCR reads with MiXCR, one row per CDR3 protein. The profile shows around 400,000 distinct CDR3 sequences, around 19% of them singletons. Sequenced: peripheral blood. These receptors came from a young woman with Graves' ophthalmopathy. Both conserved end residues are part of each CDR3. D genes are given only for firm matches. Clone size is not always given. Where it is, it says once, few, many or a class for expanded clones.

d_call: TRBD1; clone_size: many; v_call: TRBV5-1; j_call: TRBJ2-7; cdr3_nt: TGCGCCAGCAGCTGGAAGACAGGGGGACTCTACGAGCAGTACTTC; cdr3_aa: CASSWKTGGLYEQYF
d_call: TRBD1; clone_size: many; v_call: TRBV6-5; j_call: TRBJ2-2; cdr3_nt: TGTGCCAGCAGTTACTCCCCAGGGGGCAAAACCGGGGAGCTGTTTTTT; cdr3_aa: CASSYSPGGKTGELFF
d_call: TRBD2; clone_size: many; v_call: TRBV19; j_call: TRBJ2-5; cdr3_nt: TGTGCCAGTAGTATCCTGGGACTAGCGGGAGGGGAGACCCAGTACTTC; cdr3_aa: CASSILGLAGGETQYF
d_call: -; clone_size: many; v_call: TRBV5-1; j_call: TRBJ2-5; cdr3_nt: TGCGCCAGCAGCTTGGGACATTCGGAGACCCAGTACTTC; cdr3_aa: CASSLGHSETQYF
d_call: -; clone_size: many; v_call: TRBV7-9; j_call: TRBJ2-7; cdr3_nt: TGTGCCAGCAGCCCAGGGGTTGTTTCCTACGAGCAGTACTTC; cdr3_aa: CASSPGVVSYEQYF
d_call: TRBD1; clone_size: many; v_call: TRBV19; j_call: TRBJ1-1; cdr3_nt: TGTGCCTGTCGGGACAGGGGGGACACTGAAGCTTTCTTT; cdr3_aa: CACRDRGDTEAFF
d_call: -; clone_size: -; v_call: TRBV6-2/TRBV6-3; j_call: TRBJ2-7; cdr3_nt: TGTGCCAGCAGCGGTTACTGGGGATCCTACGAGCAGTACTTC; cdr3_aa: CASSGYWGSYEQYF
d_call: -; clone_size: many; v_call: TRBV28; j_call: TRBJ2-7; cdr3_nt: TGTGCCAGCAGTTTAAGGGCAGGGGACTACGAGCAGTACTTC; cdr3_aa: CASSLRAGDYEQYF
d_call: TRBD1; clone_size: many; v_call: TRBV7-8; j_call: TRBJ2-7; cdr3_nt: TGTGCCAGCAGCCCTCACCGGGACAGGGAAGACAACGAGCAGTACTTC; cdr3_aa: CASSPHRDREDNEQYF
d_call: -; clone_size: many; v_call: TRBV7-2; j_call: TRBJ2-7; cdr3_nt: TGTGCCAGCACCCCCCCAGGGGCCCCCAACGAGCAGTACTTC; cdr3_aa: CASTPPGAPNEQYF
d_call: -; clone_size: many; v_call: TRBV5-1; j_call: TRBJ2-3; cdr3_nt: TGCGCCAGCAGCTTTCAGGGACCAGATACGCAGTATTTT; cdr3_aa: CASSFQGPDTQYF
d_call: -; clone_size: many; v_call: TRBV6-1; j_call: TRBJ1-1; cdr3_nt: TGTGCCAGCAGTGAAGCCCATGGTTGGGACGGGAACACTGAAGCTTTCTTT; cdr3_aa: CASSEAHGWDGNTEAFF
d_call: TRBD1; clone_size: many; v_call: TRBV20-1; j_call: TRBJ2-2; cdr3_nt: TGCAGTGCCAGAAGACAGGGGGCGAGAGGTGCCGGGGAGCTGTTTTTT; cdr3_aa: CSARRQGARGAGELFF
d_call: -; clone_size: -; v_call: TRBV6-1; j_call: TRBJ2-7; cdr3_nt: TGTGCCAGCAGTACCAGGGGAGGCGCTTACGAGCAGTACTTC; cdr3_aa: CASSTRGGAYEQYF
d_call: TRBD1; clone_size: many; v_call: TRBV6-1; j_call: TRBJ1-5; cdr3_nt: TGTGCCAGCATGCAGGGGGGGCCCCCCAATCAGCCCCAGCATTTT; cdr3_aa: CASMQGGPPNQPQHF
d_call: TRBD1; clone_size: many; v_call: TRBV6-2/TRBV6-3; j_call: TRBJ1-5; cdr3_nt: TGTGCCAGCGTAGGACAGGGGGCGGCTCAGCCCCAGCATTTT; cdr3_aa: CASVGQGAAQPQHF
d_call: -; clone_size: -; v_call: TRBV6-4; j_call: TRBJ1-6; cdr3_nt: TGTGCCAGCAGAATACGACAGAATTCACCCCTCCACTTT; cdr3_aa: CASRIRQNSPLHF
d_call: -; clone_size: many; v_call: TRBV7-3; j_call: TRBJ2-7; cdr3_nt: TGTGCCAGCAGCTCCTCCGGTCCTGGCGAGCAGTACTTC; cdr3_aa: CASSSSGPGEQYF
d_call: TRBD1; clone_size: many; v_call: TRBV28; j_call: TRBJ1-1; cdr3_nt: TGTGCCATCGAGGAGTCCAGGGGGCGAGAAGCTTTCTTT; cdr3_aa: CAIEESRGREAFF
d_call: -; clone_size: many; v_call: TRBV19; j_call: TRBJ1-2; cdr3_nt: TGTGCCAGTAGTGGGGCAGGTTATGGCTACACCTTC; cdr3_aa: CASSGAGYGYTF
d_call: -; clone_size: many; v_call: TRBV29-1; j_call: TRBJ1-2; cdr3_nt: TGCAGCGTCCCAGGGAGCTACACCTTC; cdr3_aa: CSVPGSYTF
d_call: TRBD2; clone_size: many; v_call: TRBV7-2; j_call: TRBJ2-7; cdr3_nt: TGTGCCAGCAGCTATGGGCCTACCCGGACTAGCGGGGGCTCCTACGAGCAGTACTTC; cdr3_aa: CASSYGPTRTSGGSYEQYF
d_call: -; clone_size: many; v_call: TRBV20-1; j_call: TRBJ1-6; cdr3_nt: TGCAGTGCTAGGGGTCCACCCCTCCACTTT; cdr3_aa: CSARGPPLHF
d_call: -; clone_size: many; v_call: TRBV12-3/TRBV12-4; j_call: TRBJ1-1; cdr3_nt: TGTGCCAGCAGTTATTGGAACACTGAAGCTTTCTTT; cdr3_aa: CASSYWNTEAFF
d_call: -; clone_size: -; v_call: TRBV13; j_call: TRBJ2-7; cdr3_nt: TGTGCCAGCAGCCAACGACTCCCTGCTGGCGAGCAGTACTTC; cdr3_aa: CASSQRLPAGEQYF
d_call: -; clone_size: many; v_call: TRBV15; j_call: TRBJ1-1; cdr3_nt: TGTGCCACCAGCCAGAGACTGAACACTGAAGCTTTCTTT; cdr3_aa: CATSQRLNTEAFF
d_call: TRBD1; clone_size: many; v_call: TRBV27; j_call: TRBJ1-2; cdr3_nt: TGTGCCAGCAGACCCCGGGACAGGGGTTTGAATGGCTACACCTTC; cdr3_aa: CASRPRDRGLNGYTF
d_call: TRBD1; clone_size: many; v_call: TRBV27; j_call: TRBJ2-7; cdr3_nt: TGTGCCAGCAGTTTATATGAGGGGACAGGGCCCTACGAGCAGTACTTC; cdr3_aa: CASSLYEGTGPYEQYF
d_call: -; clone_size: many; v_call: TRBV30; j_call: TRBJ2-7; cdr3_nt: TGTGCCTGGGGAGGAGCCTACGAGCAGTACTTC; cdr3_aa: CAWGGAYEQYF
d_call: -; clone_size: few; v_call: TRBV11-2; j_call: TRBJ1-3; cdr3_nt: TGTGCCAGCAGCCCCCTGAGGGGCGCGGATGGAAACACCATATATTTT; cdr3_aa: CASSPLRGADGNTIYF
d_call: -; clone_size: many; v_call: TRBV6-1; j_call: TRBJ1-2; cdr3_nt: TGTGCCAGCTCCCAGAGGGGGGGGAACTATGGCTACACCTTC; cdr3_aa: CASSQRGGNYGYTF
d_call: TRBD1; clone_size: many; v_call: TRBV5-1; j_call: TRBJ2-7; cdr3_nt: TGCGCCAGCAGCTTAACAGGGGCGGGTTACGAGCAGTACTTC; cdr3_aa: CASSLTGAGYEQYF
d_call: -; clone_size: -; v_call: TRBV28; j_call: TRBJ2-7; cdr3_nt: TGTGCCAGCAGTTCCGGGGGCAGGGTACGCGAGCAGTACTTC; cdr3_aa: CASSSGGRVREQYF
d_call: -; clone_size: -; v_call: TRBV24-1; j_call: TRBJ2-5; cdr3_nt: TGTGCCACCAGTGGTGTCGGGGCAGCCCAAGAGACCCAGTACTTC; cdr3_aa: CATSGVGAAQETQYF
d_call: -; clone_size: many; v_call: TRBV6-2/TRBV6-3; j_call: TRBJ2-7; cdr3_nt: TGTGCCAGCATGGGACACAGGGTTCGGGACGAGCAGTACTTC; cdr3_aa: CASMGHRVRDEQYF
d_call: -; clone_size: many; v_call: TRBV24-1; j_call: TRBJ1-5; cdr3_nt: TGTGCCACCAGCGACGACAGGAGGGGCCAGCCCCAGCATTTT; cdr3_aa: CATSDDRRGQPQHF
d_call: TRBD2; clone_size: -; v_call: TRBV5-6; j_call: TRBJ2-5; cdr3_nt: TGTGCCAGCAGCTTGGAAGGGACTAGCGGGTATCTCCAAGAGACCCAGTACTTC; cdr3_aa: CASSLEGTSGYLQETQYF
d_call: -; clone_size: many; v_call: TRBV14; j_call: TRBJ1-6; cdr3_nt: TGTGCCAGCAGCCATCTCCTACTCTCACCCCTCCACTTT; cdr3_aa: CASSHLLLSPLHF
d_call: -; clone_size: once; v_call: TRBV12-3/TRBV12-4; j_call: TRBJ1-2; cdr3_nt: TGTGCCAGCAGAAAGGGAGGGGCTCTCAACTATGGCTACACCTTC; cdr3_aa: CASRKGGALNYGYTF
d_call: -; clone_size: many; v_call: TRBV25-1; j_call: TRBJ1-6; cdr3_nt: TGTGCCAGCAGTGCCCCCTTAGGGGAAGCTTCACCCCTCCACTTT; cdr3_aa: CASSAPLGEASPLHF
d_call: TRBD1; clone_size: many; v_call: TRBV6-1; j_call: TRBJ1-1; cdr3_nt: TGTGCCAGCAGAACAGTCGACAGGGGAACTGAAGCTTTCTTT; cdr3_aa: CASRTVDRGTEAFF
d_call: TRBD1; clone_size: many; v_call: TRBV20-1; j_call: TRBJ1-3; cdr3_nt: TGCAGTCCGTGGACAGGTCTTTCTGGAAACACCGTATATTTT; cdr3_aa: CSPWTGLSGNTVYF
d_call: -; clone_size: many; v_call: TRBV12-3/TRBV12-4; j_call: TRBJ1-2; cdr3_nt: TGTGCCAGCAGTTTCCGGGCCGACCCCCGCTACACCTTC; cdr3_aa: CASSFRADPRYTF
d_call: TRBD1; clone_size: many; v_call: TRBV30; j_call: TRBJ1-1; cdr3_nt: TGTGCCTGGAGTGGCGGACAGGGATTGAACACTGAAGCTTTCTTT; cdr3_aa: CAWSGGQGLNTEAFF
d_call: TRBD1; clone_size: many; v_call: TRBV12-3/TRBV12-4; j_call: TRBJ2-7; cdr3_nt: TGTGCCAGCAGTTTGTTGTGGACAGGATACCTTTCCTACGAGCAGTACTTC; cdr3_aa: CASSLLWTGYLSYEQYF
d_call: TRBD1; clone_size: few; v_call: TRBV7-9; j_call: TRBJ1-1; cdr3_nt: TGTGCCAGCAGCTTACAGGGGGGGGGCGATTACACGAATGAAGCTTTCTTT; cdr3_aa: CASSLQGGGDYTNEAFF
d_call: -; clone_size: many; v_call: TRBV28; j_call: TRBJ2-7; cdr3_nt: TGTGCCAGCAGTCCCCGGGACAACTCCTACGAGCAGTACTTC; cdr3_aa: CASSPRDNSYEQYF
d_call: -; clone_size: many; v_call: TRBV15; j_call: TRBJ1-2; cdr3_nt: TGTGCCACCAGCTCCCAGGGAACGCTAATCTATGGCTACACCTTC; cdr3_aa: CATSSQGTLIYGYTF
d_call: -; clone_size: -; v_call: TRBV4-3; j_call: TRBJ1-3; cdr3_nt: TGCGCCAGCAGCCAAGATCTGGGGCGTTACTCTGGAAACACCATATATTTT; cdr3_aa: CASSQDLGRYSGNTIYF
d_call: -; clone_size: -; v_call: TRBV6-1; j_call: TRBJ2-7; cdr3_nt: TGTGCCAGTGGACCGGGGGACTACGAGCAGTACTTC; cdr3_aa: CASGPGDYEQYF
d_call: -; clone_size: many; v_call: TRBV7-2; j_call: TRBJ1-2; cdr3_nt: TGTGCCAGCGGGTTTGAGGGTGGCTACACCTTC; cdr3_aa: CASGFEGGYTF
d_call: TRBD2; clone_size: many; v_call: TRBV7-4; j_call: TRBJ2-5; cdr3_nt: TGTGCCAGCACCACTGGACTAGCGGGGGGGAAGTGGATTAGGAGACAAGAGACCCAGTACTTC; cdr3_aa: CASTTGLAGGKWIRRQETQYF
d_call: -; clone_size: many; v_call: TRBV6-2/TRBV6-3; j_call: TRBJ2-7; cdr3_nt: TGTGCCAGCAGCCGGGACAGCCGTATGCTCGGGAGGGAGCAGTACTTC; cdr3_aa: CASSRDSRMLGREQYF
d_call: -; clone_size: -; v_call: TRBV3-1; j_call: TRBJ1-2; cdr3_nt: TGTGCCAGCAGCCATGCTCGGAATGGCTACACCTTC; cdr3_aa: CASSHARNGYTF
d_call: -; clone_size: -; v_call: TRBV10-3; j_call: TRBJ2-2; cdr3_nt: TGTGCCATTGGGTGGAATACGAACACCGGGGAGCTGTTTTTT; cdr3_aa: CAIGWNTNTGELFF
d_call: TRBD1; clone_size: many; v_call: TRBV7-6; j_call: TRBJ2-2; cdr3_nt: TGTGCCAGCAGCACCCTTCAGGGGGCCGGGGAGCTGTTTTTT; cdr3_aa: CASSTLQGAGELFF
d_call: TRBD2; clone_size: many; v_call: TRBV6-2/TRBV6-3; j_call: TRBJ2-7; cdr3_nt: TGTGCCAGCAGTTCGTGGGAGGGCGAGCAGTACTTC; cdr3_aa: CASSSWEGEQYF